This T cell receptor beta chain originates from a study of T cell clonotyping in hematopoietic cell transplantation (dated by TCRdb to about 2021). For the study in its entirety: A total of under 150 blood samples were gathered in the study from roughly 37 consecutive transplant recipients along with their related donors. Recruitment of patients was conducted between 2015 and January 2017, and follow-up was continued until September 2020 or death.

The meaning of the sample's time point label: 30 days after allo-HCT. Blood samples were obtained from recipients approximately 28 days before transplant and at days 30, 100 and 180 after transplant. Nuclei Lysis Solution was used to extract genomic DNA from fresh or cryopreserved unfractionated peripheral blood mononuclear cells. Results and caveats for the whole study, not just this receptor: Just a small fraction of recipient repertoires overlapped with donor repertoires, and more than 95% appeared de novo at the given depth. The sample size was limited, and CD4 and CD8 repertoire contributions could not be separated because cells were not sorted. After transplant, TCR diversity in recipients dropped, and pathologically expanded clonotypes climbed progressively between day 30 and day 180. Donor and pretransplant recipient Inverse Simpson Index values predicted broader posttransplant TCR repertoire diversity.

The immunoSEQ assay, a bias-controlled multiplex PCR using V- and J-specific primers, was used to amplify TCR beta CDR3 regions from genomic DNA. A second PCR step added a proprietary barcode and Illumina adapter sequences to the CDR3 amplicons. An Illumina MiSeq instrument was used for sequencing of the CDR3 libraries. The source study handled its data this way. Export and quality control were handled in immunoSEQ Analyzer 3.0, while downstream analyses relied on R Bioconductor and Immunarch. Only productive rearrangements in the normalized downsampled data set were used to calculate repertoire metrics. In the normalized cohort, a clonotype counted as pathologically expanded if the clonotype was larger than 5 templates. Repertoire diversity was measured with the Inverse Simpson Index. To capture all clonotypes, the CMV-specificity analyses were run on the non-normalized data set. TCRdb holds this immuneACCESS table with in-frame rearrangements only. Some clones are missing; in checked studies, unresolved V genes explain under half, and the rest has no known cause. V and J calls and clone size follow that table, whereas D and trimming were derived from the DNA. The sample includes some 11,000 clones, with 40% to 55% observed a single time. The top ten clones comprise 8.5% of the sample.

As for this clone: No antigen is known for it. No quality values exist for individual bases; no much larger clone is one base distant.

The germline V gene provides CDR1 SQVTM and CDR2 ANQGSEA. CDR3 length: 14 amino acids, cysteine to phenylalanine. Just the 42-base CDR3 DNA is kept, in frame starting at base 1. V and J are trimmed by 0 bases and 10 bases, and the gene matches miss 4 bases of the junction. The rearrangement joined TRBV29-1 to TRBJ1-4; 11 bases in the middle match TRBD1. The source was PBMCs, collected 30 days after allogeneic stem cell transplant. The TCR originated in a male patient between 50 and 60 years old who had an allogeneic stem cell transplant from an unrelated donor, so the T cells may come from the graft donor. Some clones in this sample may be carry-over from other donors' samples. The nucleotide sequence is given as TGCAGCGTTGAAGAAGGGACAGGGGGTGGAAAACTGTTTTTT. Its coded protein is CSVEEGTGGGKLFF.